Given below is one TCR beta chain in context. Frequency shows this clone is medium-sized (0.01 to 0.1%); no count was noted. The antigen it recognizes is unknown. With the read ending 3 residues before the CDR3 end, the germline J gene is used to fill in that end. V and J lose 5 bases and 1 base, and a span of 13 bases separates them. From the cysteine through the phenylalanine, the CDR3 covers 15 amino acids. The DNA covers only part of the CDR3, 36 bases in frame from base 1. Based on the germline V gene, the CDR1 and CDR2 sequences are SGHTA and FQGNSA. The data were obtained in a study of T cells in women clearing cervical HPV infection (dated by TCRdb to 2017 to 2018). Study-wide context: Cases were about two dozen women with histologically confirmed HPV16-related CIN3 or worse, including a couple of invasive cancers. The controls were around 26 women whose single incident HPV16 infection cleared within 12 months with no development of precancer or cancer. Blood from cases was collected at the visit at which the lesion was first identified, whereas blood from controls was collected once infection was no longer detected. Among cases, blood sampling came a median of roughly 150 days after lesion detection, with an interquartile range of roughly 85 to 230 days. Since only a few of the women had HLA typing available, the possibility that HLA type was acting as a confounder could not be ruled out. An exploratory proof-of-principle case-control study, nested within the Guanacaste HPV Natural History Study in Costa Rica, was conducted to compare TCR repertoires across cervical HPV16 outcomes. Cases and controls were matched on age within five years and on year of sample collection. Cases had a median age of about 35 years and controls had a median age of around 41, with no significant differences in baseline characteristics. The parent cohort enrolled 10,000 or so women aged 18 or older in Guanacaste, Costa Rica, during about 1993 to 1994 and followed them for seven to eight years. As quality controls, five blinded duplicates were added to each group, bringing the total to 60 or so samples made up of some 50 participants and about 10 replicates. Paper-wide results and their limitations: Because the number of T cells per sample was unknown, the richness differences could reflect varying T-cell content rather than repertoire biology. Because of the cross-sectional design, the study could not determine whether the associations came before infection or resulted from infection, and neither effector/memory subsets nor HPV-specific T cells were isolated. Cases had lower TRBV6-7 relative abundance than controls (approximately 0.1% versus 0.16%; Bonferroni P = 0.0008). Cases were distinguished from controls with an estimated AUC of roughly 0.82 by random forest classifiers combining richness and V gene abundances. CIN3+ cases had significantly higher TCR repertoire richness than controls across sequencing depths, but evenness did not differ between the groups.

Every participant had a single incident cervical HPV16 infection, and women with prevalent HPV16 infections were excluded. Cervical HPV DNA was detected with MY09/MY11 PCR, and genotyping was done with dot-blot hybridization. Around 16 mL of heparinized blood were centrifuged, and the buffy coat was aliquoted, frozen at -30°C, then stored at -80°C. QIAGEN kits were used to extract genomic DNA from buffy coat specimens. TCR beta CDR3 regions were amplified by multiplex PCR using the immunoSEQ assay from an average of about 1.2 ug genomic DNA per sample. Primer bias was corrected in the assay by using a complete synthetic TCR repertoire to establish an amplification baseline. Amplicons were sequenced on the Illumina platform. Under the source paper's analysis protocol: Sequences were error-corrected by clustering with frequency ratios and a modified nearest-neighbor algorithm and were then analyzed in the immunoSEQ Analyzer with IMGT gene definitions. TCR richness and evenness were averaged over 20 rarefaction repeats at each rarefaction depth, excluding samples with fewer sequences than the depth. Wilcoxon rank sum tests with FDR correction were used to compare relative abundances of V, D and J genes between the groups. For the blinded duplicates, the intraclass correlation was about 96% for TCR richness and averaged about 77% across about 64 gene segments. This immuneACCESS table, as held by TCRdb, lists in-frame sequences with V and J called but not all clones. Of the missing ones, under half trace to an unresolved V gene in checked studies; the others have no known cause. V and J calls plus clone size are reproduced from that table; the DNA served to infer D and trimming. This sample's records show fewer than 30,000 clones. The biggest ten clones account for roughly 15% of the sample.

The chain employs TRBV7-2 and TRBJ2-3, and the D gene may be TRBD1, 7 bases matching. Input material: blood buffy coat. The receptor's source is a woman aged 18-70 years with a cervical HPV16 infection that either progressed to CIN3+ or cleared (not recorded which). CDR3 bases read: TGTGCCAGCAGCCCCCAGGGGGGTCGCACAGATACG. Its amino acids are CASSPQGGRTDT. The CDR3 in its entirety is CASSPQGGRTDTQYF.